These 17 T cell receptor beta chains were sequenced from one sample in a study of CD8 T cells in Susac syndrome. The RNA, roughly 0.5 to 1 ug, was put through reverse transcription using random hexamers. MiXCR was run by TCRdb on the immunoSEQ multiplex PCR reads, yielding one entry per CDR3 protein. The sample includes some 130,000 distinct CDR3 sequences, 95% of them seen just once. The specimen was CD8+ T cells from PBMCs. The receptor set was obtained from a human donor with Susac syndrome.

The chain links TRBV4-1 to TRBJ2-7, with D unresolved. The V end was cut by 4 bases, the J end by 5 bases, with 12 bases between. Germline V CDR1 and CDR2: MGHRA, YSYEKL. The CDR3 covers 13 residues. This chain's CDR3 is CASSPLSGDEQYF. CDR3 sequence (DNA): TGCGCCAGCAGCCCATTATCTGGCGACGAGCAGTACTTC.

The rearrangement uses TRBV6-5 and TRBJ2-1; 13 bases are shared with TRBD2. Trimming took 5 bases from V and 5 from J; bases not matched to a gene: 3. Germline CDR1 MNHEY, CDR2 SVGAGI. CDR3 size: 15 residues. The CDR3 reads CASSPGLAGDNEQFF. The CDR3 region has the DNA TGTGCCAGCAGTCCCGGACTAGCGGGGGACAATGAGCAGTTCTTC.

The CDR3 sequence is CSASSAGVVEQFF. The DNA of the CDR3 is TGCAGTGCTAGTTCCGCGGGAGTGGTTGAGCAGTTCTTC. This chain joins TRBV20-1 and TRBJ2-1; TRBD2 matches 7 bases. Germline CDR1 reads DFQATT; CDR2 reads SNEGSKA (reference sequence). The J segment lost 9 bases and the V segment lost 3 bases, leaving 8 bases of the junction unmatched. The CDR3 has 13 amino acids.

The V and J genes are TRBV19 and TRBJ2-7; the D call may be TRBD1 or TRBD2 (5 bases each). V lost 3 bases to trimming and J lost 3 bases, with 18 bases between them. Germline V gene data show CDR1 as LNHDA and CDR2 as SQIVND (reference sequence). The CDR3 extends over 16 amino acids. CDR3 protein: CASSIPGHGNNYEQYF. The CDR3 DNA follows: TGTGCCAGTAGTATCCCCGGACACGGGAACAACTACGAGCAGTACTTC.

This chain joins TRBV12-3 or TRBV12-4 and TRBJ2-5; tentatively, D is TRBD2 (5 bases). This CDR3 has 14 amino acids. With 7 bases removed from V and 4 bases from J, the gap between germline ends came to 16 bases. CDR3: CASKRRGIGETQYF. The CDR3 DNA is TGTGCCAGCAAGCGTCGAGGGATTGGAGAGACCCAGTACTTC.

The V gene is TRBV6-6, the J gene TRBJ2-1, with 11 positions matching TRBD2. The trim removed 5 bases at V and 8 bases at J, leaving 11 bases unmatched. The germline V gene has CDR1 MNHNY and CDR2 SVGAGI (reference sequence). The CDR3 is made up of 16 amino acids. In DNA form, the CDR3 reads TGTGCCAGCAGTCCGATTCTAGCGGGAGGTATCGATGAGCAGTTCTTC. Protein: CASSPILAGGIDEQFF.

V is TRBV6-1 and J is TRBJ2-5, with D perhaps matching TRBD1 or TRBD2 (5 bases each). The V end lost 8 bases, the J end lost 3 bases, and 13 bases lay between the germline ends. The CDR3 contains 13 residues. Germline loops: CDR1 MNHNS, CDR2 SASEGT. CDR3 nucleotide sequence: TGTGCCAGCCACGGGACGGAAAAAGAGACCCAGTACTTC. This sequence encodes CASHGTEKETQYF.

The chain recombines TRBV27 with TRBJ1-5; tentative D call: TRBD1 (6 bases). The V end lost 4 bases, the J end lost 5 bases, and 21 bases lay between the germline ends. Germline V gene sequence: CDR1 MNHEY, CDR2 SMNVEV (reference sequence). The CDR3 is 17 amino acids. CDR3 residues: CASSSTGGGGPHQPQHF. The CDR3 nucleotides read TGTGCCAGCAGTTCCACCGGGGGTGGGGGGCCCCATCAGCCCCAGCATTTT.

The CDR3 sequence: CSATEPRDPTYEQYF. CDR3 DNA: TGCAGTGCTACGGAGCCCCGGGACCCAACCTACGAGCAGTACTTC. V usage is TRBV20-1 and J usage is TRBJ2-7; D possibly uses TRBD1 or TRBD2 (5 bases each). CDR1 and CDR2 (germline): DFQATT, SNEGSKA (reference sequence). V was cut by 4 bases and J by 2 bases, with 18 bases left in between. The CDR3 sequence is 15 residues long.

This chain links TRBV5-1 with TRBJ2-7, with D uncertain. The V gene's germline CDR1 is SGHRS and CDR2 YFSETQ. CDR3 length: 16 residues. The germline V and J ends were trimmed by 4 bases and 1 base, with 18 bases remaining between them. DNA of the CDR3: TGCGCCAGCAGCCCGCCGGTGATAGGGTATTCCTACGAGCAGTACTTC. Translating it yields CASSPPVIGYSYEQYF.

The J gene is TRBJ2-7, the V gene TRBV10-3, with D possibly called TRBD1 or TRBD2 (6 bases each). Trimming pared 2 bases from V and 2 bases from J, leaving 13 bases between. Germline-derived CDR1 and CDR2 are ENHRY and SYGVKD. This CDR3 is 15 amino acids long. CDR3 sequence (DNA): TGTGCCATCAGTGAGCTGGAGGGGGAAACCTACGAGCAGTACTTC. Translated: CAISELEGETYEQYF.

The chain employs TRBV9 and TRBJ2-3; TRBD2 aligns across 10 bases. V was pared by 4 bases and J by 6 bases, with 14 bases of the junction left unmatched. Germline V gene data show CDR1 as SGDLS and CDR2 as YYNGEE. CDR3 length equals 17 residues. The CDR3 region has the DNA TGTGCCAGCAGCCTCGTCGGCCTAGCGGGAGTGGTGGATACGCAGTATTTT. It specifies CASSLVGLAGVVDTQYF.

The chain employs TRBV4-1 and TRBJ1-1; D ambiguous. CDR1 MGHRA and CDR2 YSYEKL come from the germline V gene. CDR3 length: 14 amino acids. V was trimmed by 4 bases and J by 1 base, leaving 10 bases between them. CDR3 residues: CASSLQHTNTEAFF. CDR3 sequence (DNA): TGCGCCAGCAGCCTTCAACATACGAACACTGAAGCTTTCTTT.

The CDR3 reads CATSRDGSGLSTDTQYF. CDR3 nucleotides: TGTGCCACCAGCAGAGATGGTAGCGGGTTGAGCACAGATACGCAGTATTTT. The chain uses TRBV15 and TRBJ2-3; the match to TRBD2 covers 7 bases. CDR1 is LNHNV and CDR2 is YYDKDF in the germline V gene (reference sequence). Unmatched junction bases numbered 6, after V lost 0 bases and J lost 0 bases. This CDR3 has 17 amino acids.

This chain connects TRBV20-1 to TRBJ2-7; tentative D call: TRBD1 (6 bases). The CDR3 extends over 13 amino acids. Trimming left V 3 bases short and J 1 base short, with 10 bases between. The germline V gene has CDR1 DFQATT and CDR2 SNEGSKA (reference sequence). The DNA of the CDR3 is TGCAGTGCTAGTTCAGGGGAATCCTACGAGCAGTACTTC. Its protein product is CSASSGESYEQYF.

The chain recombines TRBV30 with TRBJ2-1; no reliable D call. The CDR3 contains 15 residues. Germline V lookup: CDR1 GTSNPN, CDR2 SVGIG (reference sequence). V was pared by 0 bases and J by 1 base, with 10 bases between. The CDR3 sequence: CAWSVDANSYNEQFF. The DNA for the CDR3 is TGTGCCTGGAGTGTTGACGCCAATTCCTACAATGAGCAGTTCTTC. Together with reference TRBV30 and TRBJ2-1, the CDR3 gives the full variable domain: SQTIHQWPATLVQPVGSPLSLECTVEGTSNPNLYWYRQAAGRGLQLLFYSVGIGQISSEVPQNLSASRPQDRQFILSSKKLLLSDSGFYLCAWSVDANSYNEQFFGPGTRLTVL.

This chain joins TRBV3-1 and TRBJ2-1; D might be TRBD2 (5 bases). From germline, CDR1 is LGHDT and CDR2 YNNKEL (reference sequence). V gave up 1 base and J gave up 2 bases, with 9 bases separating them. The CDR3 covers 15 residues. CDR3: CASSQVGGPYNEQFF. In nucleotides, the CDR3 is TGTGCCAGCAGCCAAGTGGGCGGGCCCTACAATGAGCAGTTCTTC.